This record looks at one T cell receptor beta chain sequence and its context. The data are from a study of cytomegalovirus exposure and HLA in healthy donors. Primers for the PCR totalled 60 Vbeta and 13 Jbeta. Produced via immunoSEQ multiplex PCR; TCRdb's table is partial and in-frame only. The data show 150,000 to 200,000 clones, 80% to 90% seen once. The sequenced sample consisted of PBMCs. This clonotype originated in a man aged 18 to 29 in good health and CMV-seropositive.

The CDR3 bases are TGTGCCAGTAACCCCGGACTAGCGGGCGGGGAGACCCAGTACTTC. Amino acids: CASNPGLAGGETQYF. The genes are TRBV19 and TRBJ2-5; TRBD2 matches at 11 bases. V was pared by 7 bases and J by 5 bases, with 9 bases of the junction left unmatched. The CDR3 loop spans 15 amino acids. Germline values: CDR1 LNHDA, CDR2 SQIVND (reference sequence).